These 8 T cell receptor beta chains originate from one sample sequenced in a study of cytomegalovirus exposure and HLA in healthy donors. It was with 60 Vbeta and 13 Jbeta primers that the PCR ran. Sequencing used immunoSEQ multiplex PCR; TCRdb keeps in-frame clones, though not all of them. The sample has tens of thousands of clones, roughly 67% seen once; the top ten hold around a fifth. The sequenced material came from PBMCs. These receptors were obtained from a woman in her forties or fifties in good health and CMV-seropositive.

The chain has TRBV28 and TRBJ2-7; 7 bases are shared with TRBD2. The ends lost 1 base at V and 0 bases at J; junction bases unmatched: 3. The CDR3 runs 15 residues. CDR1 is MDHEN, CDR2 SYDVKM, per germline. CDR3 region: CASSLYGGYSYEQYF. CDR3 in DNA: TGTGCCAGCAGTTTATACGGGGGGTACTCCTACGAGCAGTACTTC.

The chain is built from TRBV6-1 and TRBJ2-7, with a tentative D call TRBD1 (6 bases). Trimming removed 7 bases from V and 0 bases from J, with 16 bases in between. CDR3 length: 15 residues. Per germline, CDR1 MNHNS and CDR2 SASEGT. As DNA, the CDR3 is TGTGCCAGCACCCCCGAGGGACACTTCTCCTACGAGCAGTACTTC. Residues: CASTPEGHFSYEQYF.

The chain combines TRBV5-4 with TRBJ1-2; TRBD1 might be the D (6 bases). Germline CDR1 is SGHNT and CDR2 is YYREEE (reference sequence). The CDR3 loop spans 15 amino acids. The V end was cut by 2 bases, the J end by 1 base, with 12 bases between. The CDR3 nucleotides read TGTGCCAGCAGCTTTGAGACAGGACTTAACTATGGCTACACCTTC. Its protein is CASSFETGLNYGYTF.

This clone was counted once. J is TRBJ2-2 and V is TRBV5-6; D might be TRBD2 (6 bases). Per germline, CDR1 SGHDT and CDR2 YYEEEE. Trimming took off 1 base at V and 4 bases at J, with 8 bases between the two ends. The CDR3 covers 14 residues. The CDR3 region is CASSLRGGTGELFF. Written as DNA, the CDR3 is TGTGCCAGCAGCTTGAGGGGAGGCACCGGGGAGCTGTTTTTT.

The CDR3 coding sequence is TGTGCCTGGAGTGTACAAGCCAGGGGCCCGGCCTACGAGCAGTACTTC. Translated: CAWSVQARGPAYEQYF. V and J are TRBV30 and TRBJ2-7; D is perhaps TRBD1 (6 bases). There are 16 residues in the CDR3. The V gene lost 0 bases and the J gene lost 2 bases, with 17 bases spanning the gap. Germline V lookup: CDR1 GTSNPN, CDR2 SVGIG (reference sequence).

This clone was observed once. CDR3 residues: CASSLAEVNYGYTF. The CDR3 region has the DNA TGTGCCAGCAGCTTGGCAGAGGTCAACTATGGCTACACCTTC. The rearrangement joins TRBV5-5 to TRBJ1-2; D not resolved. This CDR3 contains 14 residues. With 0 bases removed from V and 2 bases from J, the gap between germline ends came to 8 bases. Germline V lookup: CDR1 SGHKS, CDR2 YYEKEE (reference sequence).

This clone was seen more than once but under ten times. The chain combines TRBV7-3 with TRBJ2-1, with D possibly matching TRBD2 (5 bases). Germline-derived CDR1 and CDR2 are SGHTA and FQGTGA. Trimming took 2 bases from V and 7 from J, leaving 12 bases between them. The CDR3 totals 14 residues. The CDR3 loop reads CASSLGLLPNEQFF. Here the CDR3 DNA reads TGTGCCAGCAGCTTAGGACTCCTTCCTAATGAGCAGTTCTTC.

This chain joins TRBV5-6 and TRBJ2-2, with TRBD1 matching over 9 bases. The CDR3 is made up of 15 amino acids. The germline CDR1 and CDR2 sequences are SGHDT and YYEEEE. The V segment lost 3 bases and the J segment 2 bases; nucleotides outside the gene matches: 2. The CDR3 spells CASSWDRANTGELFF. DNA for the CDR3: TGTGCCAGCAGCTGGGACAGGGCTAACACCGGGGAGCTGTTTTTT.